A single sample gave rise to the 21 T cell receptor beta chains below, sequenced in a study of blood T cell repertoires in COVID-19. The method was immunoSEQ multiplex PCR; TCRdb's version includes in-frame clones alone and lacks a portion of them. The sample lists over 250,000 clones, 88% seen once, with just under 0.8% in the top ten. Sequencing was performed on peripheral blood. All receptors come from a woman under 40 with acute or convalescent COVID-19.

V is TRBV30 and J is TRBJ1-5, with 8 bases fitting TRBD1. V trimming: 2 bases; J trimming: 2 bases; junction bases outside the gene matches: 2. Germline V gene sequence: CDR1 GTSNPN, CDR2 SVGIG (reference sequence). The CDR3 length is 14 residues. CDR3 in DNA: TGTGCCTGGAGTCTGGACAGGGGCAATCAGCCCCAGCATTTT. This codes for CAWSLDRGNQPQHF.

The rearrangement uses TRBV9 and TRBJ2-2, with D possibly being TRBD2 (7 bases). V dropped 0 bases and J dropped 0 bases, with 15 bases sitting between them. Germline V gives CDR1 SGDLS, CDR2 YYNGEE. CDR3 length equals 18 residues. The CDR3 region is CASSVGPGGPANTGELFF. For the CDR3, the DNA is TGTGCCAGCAGCGTAGGTCCGGGGGGCCCCGCGAACACCGGGGAGCTGTTTTTT. The full variable domain, completed using reference TRBV9 and TRBJ2-2, is DSGVTQTPKHLITATGQRVTLRCSPRSGDLSVYWYQQSLDQGLQFLIQYYNGEERAKGNILERFSAQQFPDLHSELNLSSLELGDSALYFCASSVGPGGPANTGELFFGEGSRLTVL.

CDR3 sequence (DNA): TGTGCCAGCAGTTCCCACGTCATTGGGGGCTACTACGAGCAGTACTTC. Residues: CASSSHVIGGYYEQYF. The chain combines TRBV6-5 with TRBJ2-7, with a possible D match to TRBD1 (6 bases). Per the germline V gene, CDR1 is MNHEY and CDR2 is SVGAGI. V lost 4 bases and J lost 3, with 19 bases in between. CDR3 length: 16 amino acids.

The rearrangement uses TRBV24-1 and TRBJ2-2; the D is unclear. The CDR3 totals 15 residues. Per the germline V gene, CDR1 is KGHDR and CDR2 is SFDVKD. V lost 1 base and J lost 0, with 5 bases in between. The CDR3 region has the DNA TGTGCCACCAGTGATTTCCCCGCGAACACCGGGGAGCTGTTTTTT. This codes for CATSDFPANTGELFF.

J is TRBJ1-6 and V is TRBV7-6, with a tentative D call TRBD1 (5 bases). V was clipped by 5 bases and J by 5 bases, with 19 bases between them. From germline, CDR1 is SGHVS and CDR2 FNYEAQ. The CDR3 covers 17 residues. The DNA of the CDR3 is TGTGCCAGCAGCGTCCCGGGGGAGGGGCACGATAATTCACCCCTCCACTTT. Protein product: CASSVPGEGHDNSPLHF.

A remark on this clone: Other DNA sequences within the sample encode an identical CDR3. The chain uses TRBV10-3 and TRBJ1-5, with 7 bases matching TRBD1. CDR1 and CDR2 (germline): ENHRY, SYGVKD. After removal of 0 bases from V and 4 bases from J, the junction contained 3 bases not matched to a gene. The CDR3 has 15 residues. The CDR3 DNA reads as TGTGCCATCAGTGAGTCGGGACAGAGAAATCAGCCCCAGCATTTT. It yields the protein CAISESGQRNQPQHF.

J is TRBJ1-4 and V is TRBV19; D is ambiguous. Germline CDR1 is LNHDA and CDR2 is SQIVND (reference sequence). Trimming shortened V by 8 bases and J by 1 base, and 11 bases separated the two germline ends. This CDR3 has 14 residues. The CDR3: CASVGVQTNEKLFF. In DNA, the CDR3 is TGTGCCAGTGTGGGCGTGCAAACTAATGAAAAACTGTTTTTT.

This chain connects TRBV12-3 or TRBV12-4 to TRBJ1-1, with unresolved D. Trimming took 7 bases from V and 1 from J, leaving 10 bases between them. The CDR3 consists of 13 residues. The CDR3 loop is CASTLDWNTEAFF. In DNA, the CDR3 is TGTGCCAGCACCTTGGACTGGAACACTGAAGCTTTCTTT.

This chain uses TRBV7-8 with TRBJ2-7; 12 bases line up with TRBD2. Germline V gene sequence: CDR1 SGHVS, CDR2 FQNEAQ. The CDR3 runs 19 residues. The V gene end was trimmed by 4 bases and the J gene end by 1 base; junction bases not matched to a gene: 14. CDR3: CASSYRVGRLAGESYEQYF. DNA of the CDR3: TGTGCCAGCAGCTATAGAGTGGGGAGACTAGCGGGAGAATCCTACGAGCAGTACTTC.

Concerning this clone: Other DNA sequences from this sample encode an identical CDR3 as well. The chain couples TRBV11-2 to TRBJ1-1, with TRBD1 as a possible D gene (5 bases). Germline CDR1 SGHAT, CDR2 FQNNGV. CDR3 length: 13 residues. Trimming removed 1 base from V and 5 bases from J, with 8 bases in between. CDR3 bases: TGTGCCAGCAGCTTAGTGGCAGGGACTGAAGCTTTCTTT. Protein: CASSLVAGTEAFF.

The chain uses TRBV24-1 and TRBJ2-1; D is ambiguous. CDR3 length equals 14 residues. CDR1 is KGHDR and CDR2 is SFDVKD in the germline V gene. Trimming took off 4 bases at V and 4 bases at J, with 10 bases between the two ends. The CDR3 here is CATSDRGSYNEQFF. CDR3 in DNA: TGTGCCACCAGTGACCGCGGAAGTTACAATGAGCAGTTCTTC.

This clone has just one count. CDR3 sequence reads: CASSPLAWADTQYF. The CDR3 bases are TGTGCCAGCAGTCCGCTAGCGTGGGCAGATACGCAGTATTTT. The chain uses TRBV6-5 and TRBJ2-3, with a weak D call TRBD2 (6 bases). This CDR3 region has 14 residues. V was cut by 5 bases and J by 4 bases, with 13 bases left in between. CDR1 MNHEY and CDR2 SVGAGI come from the germline V gene.

The chain has TRBV5-4 and TRBJ2-7; TRBD1 aligns across 9 bases. The germline gives CDR1 SGHNT, CDR2 YYREEE (reference sequence). V was pared by 4 bases and J by 7 bases, with 12 bases of the junction left unmatched. The CDR3 covers 15 residues. CDR3 in amino acids: CASSPPGQGVGEQYF. The CDR3 DNA reads TGTGCCAGCAGCCCCCCGGGACAGGGAGTAGGGGAGCAGTACTTC. The full variable domain, with the rest looked up from reference TRBV5-4 and TRBJ2-7, is ETGVTQSPTHLIKTRGQQVTLRCSSQSGHNTVSWYQQALGQGPQFIFQYYREEENGRGNFPPRFSGLQFPNYSSELNVNALELDDSALYLCASSPPGQGVGEQYFGPGTRLTVT.

This chain uses TRBV25-1 with TRBJ2-3; 12 positions match TRBD2. The germline CDR1 and CDR2 sequences are MGHDK and SYGVNS. J gave up 2 bases and V 5 bases, and 8 bases lay outside the gene matches. CDR3 length: 17 residues. This chain's CDR3 is CASSNPGLAGNTDTQYF. The CDR3, as DNA: TGTGCCAGCAGTAACCCTGGACTAGCGGGGAACACAGATACGCAGTATTTT.

V and J are TRBV7-9 and TRBJ1-4, with D tentatively TRBD1 (5 bases). From germline, CDR1 is SEHNR and CDR2 FQNEAQ (reference sequence). CDR3 length: 12 residues. V was cut by 2 bases and J by 14 bases, with 12 bases left in between. The CDR3 loop is CASSLKGPELFF. In nucleotides, the CDR3 is TGTGCCAGCAGCTTAAAGGGGCCCGAGCTGTTTTTT.

The V call is TRBV5-1, the J call TRBJ2-2, with a tentative D call TRBD1 (6 bases). This CDR3 contains 16 residues. In germline, CDR1 is SGHRS, CDR2 YFSETQ. V gave up 4 bases and J gave up 4 bases, with 17 bases separating them. CDR3 bases: TGCGCCAGCAGCGATACAGGGCTACAACCCACCGGGGAGCTGTTTTTT. Translating it yields CASSDTGLQPTGELFF. Together with reference TRBV5-1 and TRBJ2-2, the CDR3 gives the full variable domain: KAGVTQTPRYLIKTRGQQVTLSCSPISGHRSVSWYQQTPGQGLQFLFEYFSETQRNKGNFPGRFSGRQFSNSRSEMNVSTLELGDSALYLCASSDTGLQPTGELFFGEGSRLTVL.

The CDR3 region is CASSESRSGNNQPQHF. The CDR3, as DNA: TGTGCCAGCAGTGAATCTCGATCAGGGAACAATCAGCCCCAGCATTTT. The V call is TRBV25-1, the J call TRBJ1-5; D possibly corresponds to TRBD1 (5 bases). V was shortened by 1 base and J by 3 bases, with 13 bases between the two germline ends. The CDR3 is 16 amino acids. Per germline, CDR1 MGHDK and CDR2 SYGVNS.

This sequence joins TRBV10-3 and TRBJ2-3; 10 nucleotides agree with TRBD1. Germline V gene data show CDR1 as ENHRY and CDR2 as SYGVKD. Trimming at V came to 10 bases and at J to 1 base, leaving 14 bases not matched to a gene. The CDR3 length is 17 residues. For the CDR3, the DNA is TGTGCCAGCCAAGCCGGGACAGGGGCTCGTGGCACAGATACGCAGTATTTT. Encoded protein: CASQAGTGARGTDTQYF.

The chain combines TRBV29-1 with TRBJ2-7; 10 positions agree with TRBD2. The CDR3 is 13 residues long. CDR1 and CDR2 from the germline V gene are SQVTM and ANQGSEA. Unmatched junction bases numbered 4, after V lost 5 bases and J lost 3 bases. The CDR3 DNA is TGCAGCGTTAGGACTAGCGGAAGCTACGAGCAGTACTTC. Translation gives CSVRTSGSYEQYF.

V gene TRBV12-3 or TRBV12-4 combines with J gene TRBJ1-3, with D unresolved. The germline V and J ends were trimmed by 6 bases and 0 bases, with 6 bases remaining between them. CDR3 length: 13 residues. The CDR3 DNA sequence: TGTGCCAGCAGGGTCGGCTCTGGAAACACCATATATTTT. Protein: CASRVGSGNTIYF.

The DNA for the CDR3 is TGTGCCAGCAGCTTAGAGATTAGCGGGAGATTTGGCGGGGAGCTGTTTTTT. It codes for CASSLEISGRFGGELFF. The chain combines TRBV7-6 with TRBJ2-2; 9 bases are shared with TRBD2. Germline assignment: CDR1 SGHVS and CDR2 FNYEAQ. This CDR3 is 17 amino acids long. With V trimmed by 1 base and J by 7 bases, 10 bases remained unmatched.